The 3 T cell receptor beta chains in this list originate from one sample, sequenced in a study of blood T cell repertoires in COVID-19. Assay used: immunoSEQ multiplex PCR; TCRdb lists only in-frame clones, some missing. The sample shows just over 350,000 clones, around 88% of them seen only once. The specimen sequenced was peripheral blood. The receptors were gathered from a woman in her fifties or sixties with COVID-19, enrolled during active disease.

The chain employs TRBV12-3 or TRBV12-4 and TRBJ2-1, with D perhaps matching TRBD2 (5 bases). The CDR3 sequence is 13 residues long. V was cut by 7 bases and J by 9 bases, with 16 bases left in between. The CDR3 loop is CASTRRSKAEQFF. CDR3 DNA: TGTGCCAGCACCCGGAGGAGCAAGGCTGAGCAGTTCTTC.

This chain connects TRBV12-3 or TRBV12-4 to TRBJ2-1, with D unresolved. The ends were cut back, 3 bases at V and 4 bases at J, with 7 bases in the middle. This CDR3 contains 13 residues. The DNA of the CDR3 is TGTGCCAGCAGTTTTCTGGAGTACAATGAGCAGTTCTTC. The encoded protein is CASSFLEYNEQFF.

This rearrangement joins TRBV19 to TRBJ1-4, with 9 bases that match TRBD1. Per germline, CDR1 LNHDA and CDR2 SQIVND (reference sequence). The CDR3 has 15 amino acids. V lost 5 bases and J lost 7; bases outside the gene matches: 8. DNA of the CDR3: TGTGCCAGTAGTGGACGCGGGACAGGGTCTGAAAAACTGTTTTTT. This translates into CASSGRGTGSEKLFF.